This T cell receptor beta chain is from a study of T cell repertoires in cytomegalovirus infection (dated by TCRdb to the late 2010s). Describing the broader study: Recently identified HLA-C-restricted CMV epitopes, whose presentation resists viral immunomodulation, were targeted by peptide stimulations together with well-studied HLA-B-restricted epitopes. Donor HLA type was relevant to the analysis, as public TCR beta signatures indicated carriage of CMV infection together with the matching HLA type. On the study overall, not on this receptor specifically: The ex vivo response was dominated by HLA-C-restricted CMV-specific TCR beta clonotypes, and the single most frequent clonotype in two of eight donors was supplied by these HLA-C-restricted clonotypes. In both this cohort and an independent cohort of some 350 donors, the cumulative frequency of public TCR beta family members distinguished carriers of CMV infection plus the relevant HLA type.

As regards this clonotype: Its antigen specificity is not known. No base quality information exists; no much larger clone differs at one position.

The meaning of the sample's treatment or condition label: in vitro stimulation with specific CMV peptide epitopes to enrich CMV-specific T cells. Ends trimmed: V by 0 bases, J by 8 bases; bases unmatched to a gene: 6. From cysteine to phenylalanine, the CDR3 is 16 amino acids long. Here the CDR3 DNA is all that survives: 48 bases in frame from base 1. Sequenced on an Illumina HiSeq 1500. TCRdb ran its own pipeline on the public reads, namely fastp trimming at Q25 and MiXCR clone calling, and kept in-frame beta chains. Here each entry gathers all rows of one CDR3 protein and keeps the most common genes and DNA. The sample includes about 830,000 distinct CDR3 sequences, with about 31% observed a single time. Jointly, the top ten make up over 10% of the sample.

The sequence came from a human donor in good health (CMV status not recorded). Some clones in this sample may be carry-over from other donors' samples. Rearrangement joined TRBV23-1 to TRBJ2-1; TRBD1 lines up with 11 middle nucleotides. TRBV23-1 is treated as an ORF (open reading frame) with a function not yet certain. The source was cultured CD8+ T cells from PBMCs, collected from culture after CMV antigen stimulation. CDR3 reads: CASSQSYRDRGYEQFF. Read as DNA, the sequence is TGCGCCAGCAGTCAATCTTATAGGGACAGGGGGTATGAGCAGTTCTTC.